This entry concerns a single T cell receptor (beta chain). Its antigen is not identified. The sample comes from a study of T cell clonotyping in hematopoietic cell transplantation. The J segment lost 4 bases and the V segment lost 10 bases, leaving 15 bases of the junction unmatched. CDR1 and CDR2 from the germline V gene are LNHDA and SQIVND (reference sequence). This CDR3 contains 16 residues. Study-level points and caveats: CD4 and CD8 repertoire contributions could not be separated without sorting. Broader posttransplant TCR repertoire diversity was predicted by graft donor and pretransplant recipient Inverse Simpson Index values. After transplant, recipient diversity fell while pathologically expanded clonotypes grew through day 180.

Generated by immunoSEQ multiplex PCR, the TCRdb table keeps only in-frame clones and is missing some. The table lists about 70,000 clones, about 93% of them singletons. The sequencing input was peripheral blood mononuclear cells. The rearrangement links TRBV19 to TRBJ1-2, with TRBD1 matching over 10 bases. The source is a man aged 45 to 65 in good health. Some clones in this sample may be carry-over from other donors' samples. Written as DNA, the CDR3 is TGTGCCACAATGCCCCTCGGGACAGGGGTCCCCTATGGCTACACCTTC. Amino acids: CATMPLGTGVPYGYTF.